This T cell receptor beta chain was captured by sequencing in a study of shared T cell receptors in the human thymus. The CDR3 is 14 residues long. V lost 5 bases, J lost 0 bases, and 10 bases lay in between. Per the germline V gene, CDR1 is SEHNR and CDR2 is FQNEAQ (reference sequence). TCRdb's table, derived via immunoSEQ multiplex PCR, lists solely in-frame clones and lacks some. The sample lists just under 550,000 clones, around 78% occurring once. These data also featured in a second study, about human thymus T cells. That report adds: Usage of V and J genes appeared biased in thymic and blood repertoires.

Sequencing was performed on thymocytes. The receptor was isolated from a boy under two years old with a congenital heart defect. This chain connects TRBV7-9 to TRBJ2-5; D might be TRBD2 (5 bases). The CDR3 nucleotides are TGTGCCAGCAGCCCCTACGGGGACCAAGAGACCCAGTACTTC. The encoded protein is CASSPYGDQETQYF.